Below, one TCR beta chain is given with its context. No antigen is known for it. Using RNA transcripts as the source, TCR beta CDR3 regions were amplified. The HTBI primer set drove a first-round RT-PCR of the TCR CDR3. In TCRdb, the multiplex PCR reads were re-called with MiXCR into one record per CDR3 protein. The sample includes some 770,000 distinct CDR3 sequences, roughly 15% of them seen just once. The definition of stable Graves' hyperthyroidism was no ophthalmopathy progression within 18 months. Aged 18 to 65, the patients had hyperthyroidism that was newly diagnosed and had lasted under 2 months. An approximately 10 ml volume of fresh peripheral blood provided the PBMCs. The sample originates from a study of T cells in Graves' hyperthyroidism and ophthalmopathy. Overall study results and limits: Classification by a 13 V-J model distinguished ophthalmopathy from stable hyperthyroidism.

The sample consisted of blood. The sequence derives from a man younger than 35 with Graves' hyperthyroidism.

CDR3 DNA: TGTGCCAGCAGTTACGACAGACGATCGTTGTTCTTC. Translating it yields CASSYDRRSLFF. V and J are TRBV6-5 and TRBJ2-1; maybe TRBD1 (5 bases). CDR1 is MNHEY and CDR2 is SVGAGI in the germline V gene. Trimming took 2 bases from V and 15 from J, leaving 14 bases between them. The CDR3 covers 12 residues.